This note documents a single TCR beta chain sequence. The data were obtained in a study of follicular helper T cells after annual influenza vaccination. Study details: Across the 2013-2014, 2014-2015 and 2015-2016 vaccination seasons, some subjects were resampled.

The time point: 2014-2015 season, 7 days after vaccination. CDR1 and CDR2 (germline): LNHDA, SQIVND (reference sequence). CDR3 length: 15 amino acids. Produced via immunoSEQ multiplex PCR; TCRdb's table is partial and in-frame only. The sample lists about 15,000 clones; approximately 84% were seen once. The material was CXCR5+ CD38- circulating T follicular helper cells from blood, obtained 7 days after influenza vaccination. The subset was: circulating Tfh, non-naive CD4+CXCR5+PD-1+ (ICOS+CD38+ or ICOS-CD38-). The TCR sequence derives from an adult who received the influenza vaccine. This chain joins TRBV19 and TRBJ2-5; possible D gene TRBD1, 6 bases. The tail of the sequence fits TRBJ2-7 better, so the J call may be wrong. Written as DNA, the CDR3 is TGTGCCAGTAGTCAGGGACACCAGCCTGCCTACGAGCAGTACTTC. Translated: CASSQGHQPAYEQYF.